Listed below are T cell receptor beta chains from one sample, sequenced in a study of persistence of HIV-infected CD4 T cells. The table came from immunoSEQ multiplex PCR; TCRdb's copy has only in-frame clones and leaves some out. The sample carries roughly 30,000 clones, roughly four fifths recorded once. The antigens for these receptors are not known. The sample here was CD4+ T cells sorted from PBMCs after approximately 19-hour stimulation, taken from a patient who received antiretroviral therapy. The source of these receptors is an adult man with HIV who was CMV-seropositive. CDR3s include the opening cysteine and the closing phenylalanine or tryptophan. D genes are given only for firm matches. The size field is filled for only some rows; it gives once, few, many or a size class.

V gene	J gene	clone size	D gene	CDR3 DNA	CDR3 protein
TRBV7-3	TRBJ1-2	.	.	TGTGCCAGCAGCGGCACCACAGGGTCCCACTATGGCTACACCTTC	CASSGTTGSHYGYTF
TRBV18	TRBJ2-1	.	.	TGTGCCAGCTCACCGGGAGGCAGGGTCGATGAGCAGTTCTTC	CASSPGGRVDEQFF
TRBV5-1	TRBJ2-2	.	TRBD1	TGCGCCAGCAGCTTGCAGACAGGGGGCAGGAACACCGGGGAGCTGTTTTTT	CASSLQTGGRNTGELFF
TRBV4-1	TRBJ1-1	.	.	TGCGCCAGCAGCCCCGTTGGGGGCCGGGACACTGAAGCTTTCTTT	CASSPVGGRDTEAFF
TRBV7-2	TRBJ1-2	.	.	TGTGCCAGCAGCTTAAATCGGTGGAATGGCTACACCTTC	CASSLNRWNGYTF
TRBV3-1/TRBV3-2	TRBJ2-1	.	TRBD2	TGTGCCAGCAGCCAACTTCCGGGACTAGCGGGAGAGCAGTTCTTC	CASSQLPGLAGEQFF
TRBV28	TRBJ2-3	.	TRBD2	TGTGCCAGCAGTCCAAGACTAGCGGGCCCTGGGGCGCAGTATTTT	CASSPRLAGPGAQYF
TRBV19	TRBJ1-2	few	.	TGTGCCAGTAGCTCGGACGGGTTGAACTATGGCTACACCTTC	CASSSDGLNYGYTF
TRBV5-1	TRBJ1-6	.	.	TGCGCCAGCAGCTCGGACAGCCGAAATTCACCCCTCCACTTT	CASSSDSRNSPLHF
TRBV4-1	TRBJ2-7	once	.	TGCGCCAGCAGCCAAGAGATCCGGTTGGGAGAGCAGTACTTC	CASSQEIRLGEQYF
TRBV19	TRBJ1-2	few	.	TGTGCCAGTAGTTATCAGGGCGATAACTATGGCTACACCTTC	CASSYQGDNYGYTF
TRBV5-4	TRBJ2-1	.	TRBD2	TGTGCCAGCAGCGCAGCTAGCGGGACAATCTACAATGAGCAGTTCTTC	CASSAASGTIYNEQFF
TRBV10-3	TRBJ2-7	.	.	TGTGCCATCAGTGAGTCGGAGGCTTCCTACGAGCAGTACTTC	CAISESEASYEQYF
TRBV2	TRBJ1-2	.	.	TGTGCCAGCAGTGTTGACAGAGAGGGCTACACCTTC	CASSVDREGYTF
TRBV7-2	TRBJ2-3	.	TRBD1	TGTGCCAGCAGCCCGGACAGGGGGCGAGATACGCAGTATTTT	CASSPDRGRDTQYF
TRBV4-1	TRBJ2-1	.	.	TGCGCCAGCAGCCAACCCCAGGACTCCTTAAATGAGCAGTTCTTC	CASSQPQDSLNEQFF
TRBV19	TRBJ2-6	.	.	TGTGCCAGTAGTATAGAGTCTATTTCCTCTGGGGCCAACGTCCTGACTTTC	CASSIESISSGANVLTF
TRBV29-1	TRBJ1-1	.	.	TGCAGCGTTGAGAGAGGCCCGAACACTGAAGCTTTCTTT	CSVERGPNTEAFF
TRBV6-6	TRBJ1-1	.	.	TGTGCCAGCAGTCACCGGGACGGGTTCACTGAAGCTTTCTTT	CASSHRDGFTEAFF
TRBV7-9	TRBJ1-2	.	.	TGTGCCAGCAGCTTAGTCAAAGGGGCCTTAAACTATGGCTACACCTTC	CASSLVKGALNYGYTF
TRBV5-4	TRBJ2-2	.	.	TGTGCCAGCAGCTTAGGGACGAACACCGGGGAGCTGTTTTTT	CASSLGTNTGELFF
TRBV18	TRBJ2-6	.	.	TGTGCCAGCTCACCACGGGTGGCAGGGTCTGGGGCCAACGTCCTGACTTTC	CASSPRVAGSGANVLTF
TRBV6-5	TRBJ1-1	.	.	TGTGCCAGCACAGATCGGGGGGCAAAATTGGCTTTCTTT	CASTDRGAKLAFF
TRBV15	TRBJ2-3	once	TRBD1	TGTGCCACCAGCAATCTTCAGGGGGCTACAGATACGCAGTATTTT	CATSNLQGATDTQYF
TRBV4-2	TRBJ2-3	.	.	TGTGCCAGCAGCCAAGAGCAAACCAGAGCACGCACAGATACGCAGTATTTT	CASSQEQTRARTDTQYF
TRBV6-1	TRBJ2-6	.	TRBD1	TGTGCCAGCAGTGAAGGGGACAGGGTTTGGTCTGGGGCCAACGTCCTGACTTTC	CASSEGDRVWSGANVLTF
TRBV28	TRBJ1-2	.	.	TGTGCCAGCAGTAAGACTTCTAACTATGGCTACACCTTC	CASSKTSNYGYTF
TRBV4-2	TRBJ2-2	.	TRBD2	TGTGCCAGCAGCCAGGGCCTCAGCGGGGGGGGAGGGGAGCTGTTTTTT	CASSQGLSGGGGELFF
TRBV9	TRBJ2-2	once	.	TGTGCCAGCAGCGTAGTCACATTGAACACCGGGGAGCTGTTTTTT	CASSVVTLNTGELFF
TRBV6-5	TRBJ2-7	.	.	TGTGCCAGCAGTTCGGCACTAGTTGCCCGCTACGAGCAGTACTTC	CASSSALVARYEQYF
TRBV5-5	TRBJ1-6	.	.	TGTGCCAGCAGCTTGGCCTTGGGCTCCTATAATTCACCCCTCCACTTT	CASSLALGSYNSPLHF
TRBV6-5	TRBJ1-6	.	.	TGTGCCAGCAGTCGGAAGCCACTCGGGCATTCACCCCTCCACTTT	CASSRKPLGHSPLHF
TRBV28	TRBJ1-5	.	.	TGTGCCAGCAGTTCCGTGCTGGGGTCGGATCAGCCCCAGCATTTT	CASSSVLGSDQPQHF
TRBV12-5	TRBJ2-3	.	.	TGTGCTAGTGGTTCGACCAGACGAGCGATTTTGGGAACAGATACGCAGTATTTT	CASGSTRRAILGTDTQYF
TRBV15	TRBJ2-3	.	.	TGTGCCACCAGCAGAGATGGGGACAACACAGATACGCAGTATTTT	CATSRDGDNTDTQYF
TRBV29-1	TRBJ2-3	.	TRBD1	TGCAGCGTTTCTGGGACAGCGGTTACTAATACGCAGTATTTT	CSVSGTAVTNTQYF
TRBV7-9	TRBJ2-3	.	.	TGTGCCAGCAGCCGCTTGGGAGATACGCAGTATTTT	CASSRLGDTQYF
TRBV6-2/TRBV6-3	TRBJ1-4	.	.	TGTGCCAGCAGTTACGGTGGAGGAGAGGTGGAAAAACTGTTTTTT	CASSYGGGEVEKLFF
TRBV2	TRBJ1-6	.	.	TGTGCCAGCAGCAGACAGAGCTATAATTCACCCCTCCACTTT	CASSRQSYNSPLHF
TRBV6-6	TRBJ1-2	.	.	TGTGCCAGCAGTTACTCTACTGGGTTTGATGGCTACACCTTC	CASSYSTGFDGYTF
TRBV7-9	TRBJ1-4	.	TRBD1	TGTGCCAGCAGCCTGACAGGGGGTTCTAATGAAAAACTGTTTTTT	CASSLTGGSNEKLFF
TRBV28	TRBJ1-3	.	TRBD1	TGTGCCAGCAGTCGGACAGGGTTAGGTCTGAGCTCTGGAAACACCATATATTTT	CASSRTGLGLSSGNTIYF
TRBV2	TRBJ1-6	.	.	TGTGCCAGCAGTGAAGCGCCCGATAATTCACCCCTCCACTTT	CASSEAPDNSPLHF
TRBV7-2	TRBJ2-2	.	TRBD2	TGTGCCAGCCCCGTTAGCGGGGGGGACACCGGGGAGCTGTTTTTT	CASPVSGGDTGELFF
TRBV7-9	TRBJ1-5	.	.	TGTGCCAGCAGCCGGGCAGGGGTAGGTCAGCCCCAGCATTTT	CASSRAGVGQPQHF
TRBV19	TRBJ1-4	few	.	TGTGCCAGTAGGGAGGACCGCACAACTAATGAAAAACTGTTTTTT	CASREDRTTNEKLFF
TRBV29-1	TRBJ2-7	.	.	TGCAGCGTTGCGGTCAGCACCTACGAGCAGTACTTC	CSVAVSTYEQYF
TRBV27	TRBJ1-6	.	.	TGTGCCAGCAGTTGGGCGGACTCACCCCTCCACTTT	CASSWADSPLHF
TRBV7-9	TRBJ2-2	once	TRBD1	TGTGCCAGCAGCGACCGACAGGGGAGCACCGGGGAGCTGTTTTTT	CASSDRQGSTGELFF
TRBV28	TRBJ2-2	.	TRBD2	TGTGCCAGCAGTTTTAGTCTAGCGGGGTACCGGGGCACCGGGGAGCTGTTTTTT	CASSFSLAGYRGTGELFF
TRBV19	TRBJ1-5	.	TRBD1	TGTGCCAGTAGCCCAGGGGGTTCGAGCAATCAGCCCCAGCATTTT	CASSPGGSSNQPQHF
TRBV18	TRBJ2-6	.	.	TGTGCCAGCTCACCCCGAGGGGCTTCAGGGGCCAACGTCCTGACTTTC	CASSPRGASGANVLTF
TRBV11-2	TRBJ1-1	.	.	TGTGCCAGCAGCTTCATGGTGGGAGAAGCTTTCTTT	CASSFMVGEAFF
TRBV5-1	TRBJ1-2	.	.	TGCGCCAGCTTTGAGCCCAACTATGGCTACACCTTC	CASFEPNYGYTF
TRBV3-1/TRBV3-2	TRBJ2-3	once	TRBD1	TGTGCCAGCAGCGCCACTGGGAGACAGGGGGGTTGGGATACGCAGTATTTT	CASSATGRQGGWDTQYF
TRBV14	TRBJ2-2	.	.	TGTGCCAGCAGCCAGACCTACACCGGGGAGCTGTTTTTT	CASSQTYTGELFF
TRBV28	TRBJ2-5	.	.	TGTGCCAGCGGACAAGAGACCCAGTACTTC	CASGQETQYF
TRBV6-1	TRBJ1-5	.	TRBD1	TGTGCCAGCAGTTGGTTGACAGGGGGAGAGCCCCAGCATTTT	CASSWLTGGEPQHF
TRBV7-2	TRBJ1-2	.	.	TGTGCCAGCAGTCGAGGGGCCAGGGACTATGGCTACACCTTC	CASSRGARDYGYTF